This T cell receptor (beta chain) was documented in a study of B cell selection in AIRE deficiency. Unmatched junction bases numbered 5, after V lost 6 bases and J lost 4 bases. The CDR3 consists of 15 residues. Germline V gene sequence: CDR1 SGHVS, CDR2 FNYEAQ. The sorted conventional CD4 T cells were gated as CD4+CD127+. Overall study results and limits: Only TCRbeta was sequenced; more than 35% of shared healthy Treg sequences appeared in Tconv. About 30.6% of healthy-shared Treg sequences were found among patient Tconv cells. Patient Tconv and Treg cells showed healthy-like TCRBV usage, CDR3 length, diversity. Shorter CDR3s marked shared Treg sequences, biased toward few non-templated insertions.

Libraries were prepared by immunoSEQ multiplex PCR; TCRdb keeps only in-frame clonotypes and omits some of them. The sample lists more than 25,000 clones; roughly 95% were seen once. Points on this clone: The target antigen is unknown.

The rearrangement links TRBV7-6 to TRBJ2-2; the match to TRBD2 covers 10 bases. The receptor comes from a human donor in good health. Input material: CD4+CD127+ conventional T cells sorted from PBMCs. The DNA for the CDR3 is TGTGCCAGCAGTACCGAGCGGGGGGGCACCGGGGAGCTGTTTTTT. This codes for CASSTERGGTGELFF.